Listed below are T cell receptor beta chains from one sample, sequenced in a study of blood T cells in healthy people across ages. TCRdb recomputed calls from the 5' RACE reads with MiXCR, one row per CDR3 protein. The sample holds some 880,000 distinct CDR3 sequences, under 40% seen once. The specimen was blood. These receptors were taken from a man aged 18 to 30 in good health. Each CDR3 is given with its conserved first and last residue. D genes are given only for firm matches. Clone size is stated in some rows and not others, as once, few, many or a class when expanded.

J: TRBJ2-1; D: -; V: TRBV20-1; size: -; DNA: TGCAGTGCTAGAGAGATCAAAATTATTAATGAGCAGTTCTTC; CDR3: CSAREIKIINEQFF
J: TRBJ2-1; D: TRBD1; V: TRBV12-3/TRBV12-4; size: many; DNA: TGTGCCAGCAGTCATACAGGGGCGTACAATGAGCAGTTCTTC; CDR3: CASSHTGAYNEQFF
J: TRBJ1-1; D: -; V: TRBV6-2/TRBV6-3; size: -; DNA: TGTGCCAGCAGTCACCCAGGGGAACGGGACACTGAAGCTTTCTTT; CDR3: CASSHPGERDTEAFF
J: TRBJ1-2; D: -; V: TRBV3-1; size: -; DNA: TGTGCCAGCAGCCCTGGGAACCTCTATGGCTACACCTTC; CDR3: CASSPGNLYGYTF
J: TRBJ2-7; D: -; V: TRBV7-2; size: -; DNA: TGTGCCAGCAGCGCGGTAGCGGCCTACGAGCAGTACTTC; CDR3: CASSAVAAYEQYF
J: TRBJ2-3; D: TRBD2; V: TRBV12-3/TRBV12-4; size: -; DNA: TGTGCCAGCAGTCCTGGACTAGCGGGGGGCGCAGATGCGCAGTATTTT; CDR3: CASSPGLAGGADAQYF
J: TRBJ1-5; D: -; V: TRBV6-5; size: few; DNA: TGTGCCAGCAGTTACTCGCGTCCCAGGGGAGTTAGTCAGCCCCAGCATTTT; CDR3: CASSYSRPRGVSQPQHF
J: TRBJ1-1; D: TRBD1; V: TRBV20-1; size: few; DNA: TGCAGTGCTATCGGCGCGGCAGGGGGATCCATGGTCACTGAAGCTTTCTTT; CDR3: CSAIGAAGGSMVTEAFF
J: TRBJ2-1; D: TRBD1; V: TRBV5-4; size: -; DNA: TGTGCCAGCAGCTTGGGTGGGACAGGGGAGATCTACAATGAGCAGTTCTTC; CDR3: CASSLGGTGEIYNEQFF
J: TRBJ2-1; D: -; V: TRBV20-1; size: -; DNA: TGCAGTGCTAGAGAAGGACGGAGCTCCTACAATGAGCAGTTCTTC; CDR3: CSAREGRSSYNEQFF
J: TRBJ1-3; D: -; V: TRBV12-3/TRBV12-4; size: -; DNA: TGTGCCAGCAGTTCCGGACTGGCTTCTGGTGGAAACACCATATATTTT; CDR3: CASSSGLASGGNTIYF
J: TRBJ2-4; D: TRBD1; V: TRBV6-2/TRBV6-3; size: few; DNA: TGTGCCAGCAGTTCGGACAGGGAAATAGCCAAAAACATTCAGTACTTC; CDR3: CASSSDREIAKNIQYF
J: TRBJ1-2; D: TRBD1; V: TRBV6-1; size: -; DNA: TGTGCCAGCAGTGAAGTAGACTTCCCTAGAGACAGGGCCGGGTTATCCTATGGCTACACCTTC; CDR3: CASSEVDFPRDRAGLSYGYTF
J: TRBJ1-5; D: -; V: TRBV2; size: -; DNA: TGTGCCAGCAGTGAAGGGAAAAATCAGCCCCAGCATTTT; CDR3: CASSEGKNQPQHF
J: TRBJ1-1; D: -; V: TRBV20-1; size: few; DNA: TGCAGTGCTAACTCAGGGCAATTGAACACTGAAGCTTTCTTT; CDR3: CSANSGQLNTEAFF
J: TRBJ2-7; D: TRBD2; V: TRBV10-3; size: few; DNA: TGTGCCATCAGTGAGTCGCGACTAGCGGGGGGCCTTCCTACCTACGAGCAGTACTTC; CDR3: CAISESRLAGGLPTYEQYF
J: TRBJ1-4; D: TRBD1; V: TRBV12-3/TRBV12-4; size: -; DNA: TGTGCCAGCAGTTATTCTCCGACAGGGCGCGAAAAACTGTTTTTT; CDR3: CASSYSPTGREKLFF
J: TRBJ2-1; D: -; V: TRBV5-1; size: -; DNA: TGCGCCAGCACCCAAGAGGTCGTTTCTACAACGGATGAGCAGTTCTTC; CDR3: CASTQEVVSTTDEQFF
J: TRBJ2-3; D: -; V: TRBV9; size: few; DNA: TGTGCCAGCAGCGTAGGAGGGAGCGGTGCAGATACGCAGTATTTT; CDR3: CASSVGGSGADTQYF
J: TRBJ2-3; D: -; V: TRBV10-3; size: -; DNA: TGTGCCATCAGTGAGTCGGATCGGAGGGCAGATACGCAGTATTTT; CDR3: CAISESDRRADTQYF
J: TRBJ1-1; D: -; V: TRBV12-3/TRBV12-4; size: few; DNA: TGTGCCAGCAGTTTAAAAATGATGAATTCTGAAGCTTTCTTT; CDR3: CASSLKMMNSEAFF
J: TRBJ2-1; D: -; V: TRBV5-1; size: -; DNA: TGCGCCAGCAGCACAAATAACAATGAGCAGTTCTTC; CDR3: CASSTNNNEQFF
J: TRBJ1-1; D: -; V: TRBV2; size: -; DNA: TGTGCCAGCAGTAAGGGACCCCAGGGTAGTGAAGCTTTCTTT; CDR3: CASSKGPQGSEAFF
J: TRBJ1-6; D: -; V: TRBV11-2; size: -; DNA: TGTGCCAGCAGCTTAGGCCCGGGACAATTAGCCTCACCCCTCCACTTT; CDR3: CASSLGPGQLASPLHF
J: TRBJ1-5; D: TRBD1; V: TRBV27; size: -; DNA: TGTGCCAGCAGTGATCAGGGGGTCAATCAGCCCCAGCATTTT; CDR3: CASSDQGVNQPQHF
J: TRBJ2-2; D: -; V: TRBV29-1; size: -; DNA: TGCAGCGCGTTCGGGCCTCAGAACACCGGGGAGCTGTTTTTT; CDR3: CSAFGPQNTGELFF
J: TRBJ2-1; D: -; V: TRBV12-3/TRBV12-4; size: many; DNA: TGTGCCAGCAGTTCCAGGGTAGAAAGGCTCTACAATGAGCAGTTCTTC; CDR3: CASSSRVERLYNEQFF
J: TRBJ2-5; D: -; V: TRBV9; size: few; DNA: TGTGCCAGCAGCGCCAGGGCAGGACAAAACGGGGAGACCCAGTACTTC; CDR3: CASSARAGQNGETQYF
J: TRBJ2-3; D: -; V: TRBV20-1; size: -; DNA: TGCAGTGCTGCATCAAATACGCAGTATTTT; CDR3: CSAASNTQYF
J: TRBJ2-7; D: -; V: TRBV5-1; size: -; DNA: TGCGCCAGCTTCTACGAGCAGTACTTC; CDR3: CASFYEQYF
J: TRBJ1-1; D: -; V: TRBV6-6; size: -; DNA: TGTGCCAGCAGTCGGGGAGAGACGAGCACTGAAGCTTTCTTT; CDR3: CASSRGETSTEAFF
J: TRBJ2-5; D: -; V: TRBV29-1; size: few; DNA: TGCAGCGCTGACCCTCTAGCGTTCGGTGAGCAGTACTTC; CDR3: CSADPLAFGEQYF
J: TRBJ2-7; D: -; V: TRBV5-6; size: few; DNA: TGTGCCAGCAGCGGATCCGGGACGTTAATCTACGAGCAGTACTTC; CDR3: CASSGSGTLIYEQYF
J: TRBJ1-2; D: -; V: TRBV20-1; size: many; DNA: TGCAGTGCCGACCCGCCGGGCCGGATTCTCTATGGCTACACCTTC; CDR3: CSADPPGRILYGYTF
J: TRBJ2-1; D: TRBD2; V: TRBV7-9; size: many; DNA: TGTGCCAGCACACCAGGAGGACTAGCGGTCTACAATGAGCAGTTCTTC; CDR3: CASTPGGLAVYNEQFF
J: TRBJ2-5; D: -; V: TRBV18; size: -; DNA: TGTGCCAGCTCACCGTTGCACCGTCGGGGGAAGGTGGAGACCCAGTACTTC; CDR3: CASSPLHRRGKVETQYF
J: TRBJ1-3; D: -; V: TRBV12-3/TRBV12-4; size: -; DNA: TGTGCCAGCAGTTTAGGGGCGAACTCTGGAAACACCATATATTTT; CDR3: CASSLGANSGNTIYF
J: TRBJ2-2; D: TRBD2; V: TRBV25-1; size: few; DNA: TGTGCCAGCAGTGCACTAGCGGGGGGCCCCGGGGAGCTGTTTTTT; CDR3: CASSALAGGPGELFF
J: TRBJ2-3; D: -; V: TRBV7-9; size: few; DNA: TGTGCCAGCAGTTGGCAGGTGGGAGATACGCAGTATTTT; CDR3: CASSWQVGDTQYF
J: TRBJ2-7; D: -; V: TRBV4-3; size: few; DNA: TGCGCCAGCAGCCAAGCCCACAGGAGCTACGAGCAGTACTTC; CDR3: CASSQAHRSYEQYF
J: TRBJ2-7; D: TRBD2; V: TRBV4-2; size: -; DNA: TGTGCCAGCAGCCAAGAACTAGCGGGGGGTAACAATGAGCAGTACTTC; CDR3: CASSQELAGGNNEQYF
J: TRBJ2-5; D: TRBD2; V: TRBV11-2; size: -; DNA: TGTGCCAGCAGCCCGGGACTAGCGGACGGGAAGACCCAGTACTTC; CDR3: CASSPGLADGKTQYF
J: TRBJ1-1; D: -; V: TRBV6-6; size: -; DNA: TGTGCCAGCAGTTACTCTTGGGGCCTGAACACTGAAGCTTTCTTT; CDR3: CASSYSWGLNTEAFF
J: TRBJ1-1; D: -; V: TRBV7-2; size: few; DNA: TGTGCCAGCAGTCGGCGAGGTTGGACTGAAGCTTTCTTT; CDR3: CASSRRGWTEAFF
J: TRBJ1-6; D: -; V: TRBV12-3/TRBV12-4; size: many; DNA: TGTGCCTCCAAGGACAGCTCCTATAATTCACCCCTCCACTTT; CDR3: CASKDSSYNSPLHF
J: TRBJ2-7; D: TRBD2; V: TRBV27; size: -; DNA: TGTGCCAGCAGTTTATCGGCCCCACGACTAGCGGGGGGAGTGTCCTACAATGAGCAGTACTTC; CDR3: CASSLSAPRLAGGVSYNEQYF
J: TRBJ1-2; D: -; V: TRBV25-1; size: many; DNA: TGTGCCAGCAGTGAACCCCCCGACGGGCCGTATGGCTACACCTTC; CDR3: CASSEPPDGPYGYTF
J: TRBJ2-1; D: -; V: TRBV10-3; size: few; DNA: TGTGCCATCAGTGAGAGAAGCTCCTACAATGAGCAGTTCTTC; CDR3: CAISERSSYNEQFF
J: TRBJ2-1; D: TRBD2; V: TRBV4-3; size: few; DNA: TGCGCCAGCAGCCAAGACGGGACTAGCGGGGGAAATGAGCAGTTCTTC; CDR3: CASSQDGTSGGNEQFF
J: TRBJ2-1; D: -; V: TRBV14; size: -; DNA: TGTGCCAGTAGCCAAGGTAGTCGAGAGACCCAGTTCTTC; CDR3: CASSQGSRETQFF